This T cell receptor beta chain was obtained from a study of T cells in Graves' hyperthyroidism and ophthalmopathy. RNA transcripts were the template for amplifying TCR beta CDR3 regions. Primed by the HTBI set, a first-round RT-PCR was run on the TCR CDR3. TCRdb passed the multiplex PCR reads through MiXCR, listing each CDR3 protein once. The repertoire has 610,000 or so distinct CDR3 sequences, 40% to 55% of them found once; the top ten carry 7.5% to 8.5%. Patients aged 18 to 65 with hyperthyroidism were newly diagnosed, with duration under 2 months. Researchers barred patients who had uncontrolled infection, other autoimmune disease, pregnancy or lactation. This clonotype was counted many times. The antigen is unknown. This CDR3 has 15 residues. Looked up from germline, CDR1 is MNHEY and CDR2 is SVGAGI. With 7 bases removed from V and 0 bases from J, the gap between germline ends came to 10 bases.

Findings and caveats of the study: Blood samples included most of the expanded thyroid clonotypes exceeding 0.001. Model predictions of ophthalmopathy came a median 6.5 months before onset.

The receptor comes from a woman between 18 and 30 years old with Graves' hyperthyroidism. J is TRBJ1-6 and V is TRBV6-5; D remains unclear. Sequenced material: peripheral blood or thyroid tissue (not recorded which). CDR3 nucleotides: TGTGCCAGCACCACCGCCTCCTCCTATAATTCACCCCTCCACTTT. Residues: CASTTASSYNSPLHF.